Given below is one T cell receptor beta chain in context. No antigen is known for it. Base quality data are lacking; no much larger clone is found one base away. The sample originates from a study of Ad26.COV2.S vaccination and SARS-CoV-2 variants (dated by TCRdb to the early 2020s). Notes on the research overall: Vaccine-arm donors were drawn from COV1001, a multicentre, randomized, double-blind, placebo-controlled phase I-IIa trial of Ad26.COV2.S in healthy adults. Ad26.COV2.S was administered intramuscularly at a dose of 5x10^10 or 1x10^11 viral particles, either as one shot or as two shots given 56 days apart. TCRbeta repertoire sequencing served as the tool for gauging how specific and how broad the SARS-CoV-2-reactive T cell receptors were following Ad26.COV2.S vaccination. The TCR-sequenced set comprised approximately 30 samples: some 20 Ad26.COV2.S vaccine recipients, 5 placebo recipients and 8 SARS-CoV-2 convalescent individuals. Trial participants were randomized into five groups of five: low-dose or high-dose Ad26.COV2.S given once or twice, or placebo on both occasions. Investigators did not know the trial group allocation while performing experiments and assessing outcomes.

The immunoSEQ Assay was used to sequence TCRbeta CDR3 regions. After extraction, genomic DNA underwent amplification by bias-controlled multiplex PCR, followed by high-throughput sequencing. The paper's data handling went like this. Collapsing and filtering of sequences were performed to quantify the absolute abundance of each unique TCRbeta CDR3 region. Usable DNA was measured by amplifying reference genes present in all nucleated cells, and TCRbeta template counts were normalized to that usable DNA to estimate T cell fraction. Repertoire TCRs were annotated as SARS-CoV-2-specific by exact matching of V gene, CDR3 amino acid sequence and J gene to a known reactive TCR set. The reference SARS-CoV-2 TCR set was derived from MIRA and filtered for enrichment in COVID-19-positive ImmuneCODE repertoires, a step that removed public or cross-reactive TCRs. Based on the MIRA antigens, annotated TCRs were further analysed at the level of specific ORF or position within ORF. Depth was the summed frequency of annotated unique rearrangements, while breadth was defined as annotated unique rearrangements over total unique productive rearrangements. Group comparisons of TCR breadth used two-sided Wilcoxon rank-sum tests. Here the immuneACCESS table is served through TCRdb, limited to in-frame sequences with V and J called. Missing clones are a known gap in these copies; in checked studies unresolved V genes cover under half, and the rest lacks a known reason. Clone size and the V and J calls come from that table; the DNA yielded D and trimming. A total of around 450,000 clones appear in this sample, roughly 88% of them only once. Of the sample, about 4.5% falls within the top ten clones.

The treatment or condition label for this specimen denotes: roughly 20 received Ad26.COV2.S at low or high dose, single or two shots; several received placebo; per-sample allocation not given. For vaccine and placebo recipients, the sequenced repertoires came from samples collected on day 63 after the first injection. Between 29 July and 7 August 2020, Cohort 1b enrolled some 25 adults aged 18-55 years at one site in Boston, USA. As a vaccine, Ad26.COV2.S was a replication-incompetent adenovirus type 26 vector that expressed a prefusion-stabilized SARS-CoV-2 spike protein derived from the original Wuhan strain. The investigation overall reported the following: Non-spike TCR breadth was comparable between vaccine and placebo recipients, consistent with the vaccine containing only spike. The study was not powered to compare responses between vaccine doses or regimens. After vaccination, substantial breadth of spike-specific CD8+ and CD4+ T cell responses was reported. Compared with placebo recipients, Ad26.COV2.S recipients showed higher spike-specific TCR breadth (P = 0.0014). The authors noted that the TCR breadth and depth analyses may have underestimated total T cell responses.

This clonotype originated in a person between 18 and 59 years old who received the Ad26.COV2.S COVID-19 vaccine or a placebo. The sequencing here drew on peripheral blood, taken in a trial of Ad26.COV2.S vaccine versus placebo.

The bases are TGTGCCAGTAGTTCCGGGGAGCTGTTTTTT. Translation gives CASSSGELFF. The rearrangement combines TRBV19 with TRBJ2-2; no D gene call is confident. The V end loses 5 bases and the J end loses 6 bases, and a stretch of 1 base separates them. The CDR3 covers 10 residues, taking in both the cysteine and the phenylalanine. Only the CDR3 part of the read is kept: 30 bases, read in frame from the first base. CDR1 LNHDA and CDR2 SQIVND are derived from the germline V gene (reference sequence).